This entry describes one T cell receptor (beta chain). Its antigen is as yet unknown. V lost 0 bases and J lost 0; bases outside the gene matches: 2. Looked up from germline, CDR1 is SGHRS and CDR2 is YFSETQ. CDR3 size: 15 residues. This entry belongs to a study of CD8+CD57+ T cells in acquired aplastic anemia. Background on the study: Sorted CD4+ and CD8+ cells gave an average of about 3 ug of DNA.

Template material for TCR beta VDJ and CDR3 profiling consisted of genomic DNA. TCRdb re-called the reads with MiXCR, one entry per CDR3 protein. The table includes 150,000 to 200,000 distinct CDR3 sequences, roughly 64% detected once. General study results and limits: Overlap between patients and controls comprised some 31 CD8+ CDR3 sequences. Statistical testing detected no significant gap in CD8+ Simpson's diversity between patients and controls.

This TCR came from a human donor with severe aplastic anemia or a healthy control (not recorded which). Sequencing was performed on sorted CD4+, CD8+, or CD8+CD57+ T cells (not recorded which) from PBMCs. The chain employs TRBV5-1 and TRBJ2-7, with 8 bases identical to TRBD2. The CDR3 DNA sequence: TGCGCCAGCAGCTTGGGCGGGAGGTCCTCCTACGAGCAGTACTTC. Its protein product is CASSLGGRSSYEQYF.